This T cell receptor (beta chain) was retrieved from a study of blood T cell repertoires in COVID-19. The overall study: Samples came from the United States, Italy and Spain, spanning acute and convalescent COVID-19. PBMCs, B-cell-depleted T cells, or T cells were the source of the cDNA or gDNA that made up the material.

The CDR3 extends over 17 amino acids. J was trimmed by 3 bases and V by 4 bases; bases with no gene match: 14. CDR1 is SGHRS and CDR2 is YFSETQ in the germline V gene. Only in-frame clones appear in the TCRdb table, and some are missing; sequencing was by immunoSEQ multiplex PCR. The sample carries 230,000 or so clones, 90% recorded once. The specimen sequenced was peripheral blood. The V gene is TRBV5-1, the J gene TRBJ1-2, with 8 bases lining up with TRBD1. The source of this sequence is a woman aged 55-75 years with COVID-19, enrolled during active disease. The CDR3 DNA follows: TGCGCCAGCAGCCTCGGTATTACGACAGGGGCGTACTATGGCTACACCTTC. Amino acids: CASSLGITTGAYYGYTF.